These 21 T cell receptor beta chains were all obtained from the same sample, sequenced in a study of T cell repertoires in cytomegalovirus infection. TCRdb redid the calling of the reads with MiXCR, one entry per CDR3 protein. The sample lists approximately 160,000 distinct CDR3 sequences; 17% were seen once. The sample was CD8+ T cells from PBMCs. The receptors come from a human donor in good health (CMV status not recorded). Some clones in this sample may be carry-over from other donors' samples.

The chain links TRBV7-2 to TRBJ2-3; 8 nucleotides agree with TRBD2. CDR1 is SGHTA, CDR2 FQGNSA, per germline. The V gene end was trimmed by 3 bases and the J gene end by 2 bases; junction bases not matched to a gene: 7. The CDR3 extends over 16 amino acids. CDR3 DNA: TGTGCCAGCAGCTTCCAAGCGGGAGTGATCACAGATACGCAGTATTTT. Translating it yields CASSFQAGVITDTQYF.

Only a few counts were recorded for this clonotype. The rearrangement uses TRBV14 and TRBJ2-1; 7 bases are a match to TRBD1. The trim removed 3 bases at V and 7 bases at J, leaving 9 bases unmatched. Germline V gene sequence: CDR1 SGHDN, CDR2 FVKESK. The CDR3 is 15 amino acids. CDR3 nucleotide sequence: TGTGCCAGCAGCCATAGACAGGGACCTTGGAATGAGCAGTTCTTC. Amino acid sequence: CASSHRQGPWNEQFF.

The rearrangement links TRBV7-8 to TRBJ2-7, with 9 nucleotides matching TRBD1. The V segment lost 0 bases and the J segment 4 bases; nucleotides outside the gene matches: 4. The CDR3 consists of 15 residues. Looked up from germline, CDR1 is SGHVS and CDR2 is FQNEAQ. The CDR3 loop reads CASSLAGQGKYEQYF. Here the CDR3 DNA reads TGTGCCAGCAGCTTAGCGGGACAGGGAAAATACGAGCAGTACTTC.

This clonotype has a handful of counts. The rearrangement links TRBV2 to TRBJ2-5; D possibly uses TRBD1 or TRBD2 (5 bases each). The germline V gene encodes CDR1 SNHLY and CDR2 FYNNEI. The ends were cut back, 4 bases at V and 3 bases at J, with 15 bases in the middle. This CDR3 has 15 amino acids. The DNA for the CDR3 is TGTGCCAGCAGTGTCATTGGCCAGGGAGAAGAGACCCAGTACTTC. Amino acids: CASSVIGQGEETQYF.

The chain joins TRBV4-3 to TRBJ2-7; possibly TRBD1 for D (7 bases). Trimming left V 0 bases short and J 6 bases short, with 12 bases between. Germline values: CDR1 LGHNA, CDR2 YSLEER. This CDR3 has 14 residues. The CDR3 sequence is CASSQDDREAEQYF. CDR3 DNA: TGCGCCAGCAGCCAAGATGACAGGGAGGCCGAGCAGTACTTC.

This chain links TRBV4-1 with TRBJ1-2; D unresolved. The V end lost 1 base, the J end lost 3 bases, and 6 bases lay between the germline ends. Germline V gives CDR1 MGHRA, CDR2 YSYEKL. This CDR3 contains 13 residues. CDR3: CASSQVTDYGYTF. CDR3 DNA sequence: TGCGCCAGCAGCCAAGTAACAGACTATGGCTACACCTTC.

The chain combines TRBV28 with TRBJ2-7; TRBD1 matches at 10 bases. CDR3 length: 16 residues. V lost 5 bases to trimming and J lost 0 bases; unmatched junction nucleotides: 7. Germline V gives CDR1 MDHEN, CDR2 SYDVKM. CDR3 in DNA: TGTGCCAGCAGTCTCCACGGGACAGGGGCCTCCTACGAGCAGTACTTC. Translating it yields CASSLHGTGASYEQYF.

This rearrangement joins TRBV29-1 to TRBJ1-1; D unresolved. Trimming shortened V by 7 bases and J by 7 bases, and 10 bases separated the two germline ends. This CDR3 is built from 10 residues. Germline V gene data show CDR1 as SQVTM and CDR2 as ANQGSEA. CDR3 sequence reads: CSAVRDEAFF. The CDR3 DNA is TGCAGCGCAGTCCGGGATGAAGCTTTCTTT.

The rearrangement joins TRBV6-2 or TRBV6-3 to TRBJ2-1; no clear D gene. V lost 2 bases and J 4 bases, leaving 12 bases between the germline ends. Germline CDR1 reads MNHEY; CDR2 reads SVGEGT. The CDR3 consists of 15 residues. The CDR3 reads CASSYGSVLYNEQFF. In DNA, the CDR3 is TGTGCCAGCAGTTACGGCAGCGTCCTATACAATGAGCAGTTCTTC.

This clonotype was counted between two and nine times. The DNA for the CDR3 is TGTGCCAGCAGCTTATGGGGGCGAGACACCGGGGAGCTGTTTTTT. It encodes CASSLWGRDTGELFF. The chain links TRBV7-9 to TRBJ2-2, with a tentative D call TRBD1 (6 bases). Germline CDR1 SEHNR, CDR2 FQNEAQ (reference sequence). This CDR3 has 15 residues. Trimming removed 2 bases at V and 3 bases at J, with 10 bases between. Based on the CDR3 plus reference TRBV7-9 and TRBJ2-2, the full variable domain is DTGVSQNPRHKITKRGQNVTFRCDPISEHNRLYWYRQTLGQGPEFLTYFQNEAQLEKSRLLSDRFSAERPKGSFSTLEIQRTEQGDSAMYLCASSLWGRDTGELFFGEGSRLTVL.

CDR3 sequence: CASSEPAGGNQPQHF. DNA for the CDR3: TGTGCCAGCAGTGAACCTGCAGGGGGGAATCAGCCCCAGCATTTT. The rearrangement joins TRBV2 to TRBJ1-5, with TRBD1 matching over 7 bases. Germline CDR1 reads SNHLY; CDR2 reads FYNNEI. J lost 4 bases, V lost 2 bases, and 5 bases had no gene match. The CDR3 consists of 15 residues.

This clonotype was detected only once. J is TRBJ2-7 and V is TRBV12-5, with D perhaps TRBD2 (6 bases). The CDR3 loop spans 13 amino acids. Between the trimmed V and J ends, which lost 9 bases and 3 bases, there was a span of 15 bases. Germline CDR1 reads LGHNT; CDR2 reads FRNRAP. The CDR3 region has the DNA TGTGCTAGCTCCGGGACTGACCACTACGAGCAGTACTTC. Translating gives CASSGTDHYEQYF.

The CDR3 is CASSQEDLGEQYF. In DNA, the CDR3 is TGTGCCAGCAGCCAAGAGGACCTGGGGGAGCAGTACTTC. The chain couples TRBV9 to TRBJ2-7; no firm D call. CDR1 is SGDLS and CDR2 is YYNGEE in the germline V gene. There are 13 residues in the CDR3. V dropped 4 bases and J dropped 7 bases, with 15 bases sitting between them.

V gene TRBV6-1 combines with J gene TRBJ2-1; the match to TRBD2 covers 12 bases. CDR3 size: 15 residues. The junction had 3 bases not matched to a gene; V was cut back by 3 bases and J by 6 bases. Germline V gene lookup returns CDR1 MNHNS and CDR2 SASEGT. The CDR3 sequence is CASSETSGSVNEQFF. The CDR3 region has the DNA TGTGCCAGCAGTGAGACTAGCGGGAGTGTCAATGAGCAGTTCTTC.

The sample holds a few counts of this clonotype. This chain connects TRBV6-1 to TRBJ1-4; D is ambiguous. The germline V gene encodes CDR1 MNHNS and CDR2 SASEGT. The CDR3 consists of 15 residues. The V and J ends lost 3 bases and 8 bases respectively, with 16 bases between them. The CDR3 region has the DNA TGTGCCAGCAGTGACGGTTTCGGAGTCGGGGAAAAACTGTTTTTT. Its translation: CASSDGFGVGEKLFF.

This clonotype was counted only a few times. The chain couples TRBV7-2 to TRBJ1-5; the D gene is possibly TRBD1 (6 bases). This CDR3 region has 19 residues. Germline values: CDR1 SGHTA, CDR2 FQGNSA. Trimming stripped 3 bases from V and 0 bases from J, with 21 bases between. Here the CDR3 DNA reads TGTGCCAGCAGCTTGACATGGGACACCGGGAGGTATAGCAATCAGCCCCAGCATTTT. Translation gives CASSLTWDTGRYSNQPQHF.

V gene TRBV28 combines with J gene TRBJ1-2; D is unresolved. Germline CDR1 and CDR2: MDHEN and SYDVKM. Trimming removed 2 bases from V and 4 bases from J, with 8 bases in between. This CDR3 comprises 13 residues. CDR3 sequence reads: CASSLLQSYGYTF. CDR3 sequence (DNA): TGTGCCAGCAGTTTACTACAGAGCTATGGCTACACCTTC.

This clonotype was observed many times. The chain joins TRBV28 to TRBJ1-3; D gene ambiguous. Between the trimmed V and J ends, which lost 11 bases and 0 bases, there was a span of 11 bases. CDR1 MDHEN and CDR2 SYDVKM come from the germline V gene. This CDR3 is 13 amino acids long. CDR3 residues: CAGGKTSGNTIYF. Here the CDR3 DNA reads TGTGCCGGAGGCAAAACCTCTGGAAACACCATATATTTT.

The chain couples TRBV18 to TRBJ2-3; D may be TRBD2 (6 bases). Germline V gives CDR1 KGHSH, CDR2 LQKENI. There are 16 residues in the CDR3. V was shortened by 5 bases and J by 4 bases, with 19 bases between the two germline ends. The CDR3 DNA is TGTGCCAGCTCATCCCCTGAGCTAGCGAGCGCAGATACGCAGTATTTT. It translates to CASSSPELASADTQYF.

This clonotype was found many times. The gene calls are TRBV7-2 and TRBJ2-2; TRBD1 might be the D (5 bases). CDR1 and CDR2 (germline): SGHTA, FQGNSA. The germline V and J ends were trimmed by 2 bases and 6 bases, with 7 bases remaining between them. The CDR3 covers 13 residues. This chain's CDR3 is CASSLTGPGELFF. The CDR3 DNA reads TGTGCCAGCAGCTTAACAGGCCCCGGGGAGCTGTTTTTT.

The table lists this clonotype with many counts. The rearrangement uses TRBV20-1 and TRBJ2-2; D gene uncertain. The germline gives CDR1 DFQATT, CDR2 SNEGSKA (reference sequence). There are 13 residues in the CDR3. Trimming removed 3 bases from V and 0 bases from J, with 5 bases in between. The CDR3 loop is CSARYPNTGELFF. The CDR3 nucleotides are TGCAGTGCTAGGTATCCGAACACCGGGGAGCTGTTTTTT.